The TCR beta chain under discussion was sequenced for a study of T cells in lung cancer brain metastases. Across the whole study: A median approximately 46 weeks separated primary and brain metastasis sampling.

The method was immunoSEQ multiplex PCR; TCRdb's version includes in-frame clones alone and lacks a portion of them. Here the sample spans approximately 4,900 clones, over 80% being singletons. General study results and limits: Preoperative corticosteroid effects on brain metastasis T cell infiltration were not controlled.

About this clone: The antigen remains unidentified.

The sequence derives from a woman in her forties or fifties with non-small cell lung cancer. Sequenced sample: tumor tissue from the primary lung tumor.

The CDR3: CASSQRDTTDTQYF. The CDR3, as DNA: TGTGCCAGCAGCCAGAGGGACACCACAGATACGCAGTATTTT. This chain connects TRBV14 to TRBJ2-3; D may be TRBD1 (6 bases). The ends were cut back, 3 bases at V and 2 bases at J, with 9 bases in the middle. CDR3 length equals 14 residues. Germline assignment: CDR1 SGHDN and CDR2 FVKESK.